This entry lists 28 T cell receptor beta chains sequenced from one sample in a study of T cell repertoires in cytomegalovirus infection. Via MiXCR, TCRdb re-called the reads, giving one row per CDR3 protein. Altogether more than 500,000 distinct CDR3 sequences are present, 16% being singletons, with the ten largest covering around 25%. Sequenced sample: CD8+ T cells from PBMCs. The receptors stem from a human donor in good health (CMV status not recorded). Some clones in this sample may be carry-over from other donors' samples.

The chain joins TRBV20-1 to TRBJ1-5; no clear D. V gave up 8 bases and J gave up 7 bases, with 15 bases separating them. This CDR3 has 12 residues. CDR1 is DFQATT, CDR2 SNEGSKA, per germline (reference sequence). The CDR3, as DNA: TGCAGTACAAAACCTCTGGGGCAGCCCCAGCATTTT. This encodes CSTKPLGQPQHF.

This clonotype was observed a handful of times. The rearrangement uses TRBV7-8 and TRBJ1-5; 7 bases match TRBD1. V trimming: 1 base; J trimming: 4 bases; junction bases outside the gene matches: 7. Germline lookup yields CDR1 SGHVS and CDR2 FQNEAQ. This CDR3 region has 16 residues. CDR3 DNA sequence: TGTGCCAGCAGCTTAGTTGGTGGGACAGCTAATCAGCCCCAGCATTTT. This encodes CASSLVGGTANQPQHF.

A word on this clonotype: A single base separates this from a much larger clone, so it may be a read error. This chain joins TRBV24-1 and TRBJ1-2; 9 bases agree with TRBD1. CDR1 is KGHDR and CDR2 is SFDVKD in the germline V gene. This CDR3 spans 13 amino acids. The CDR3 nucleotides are TGTGCCACCAGTGACAGGACAGGGGACGGCTACTCCTTC. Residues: CATSDRTGDGYSF.

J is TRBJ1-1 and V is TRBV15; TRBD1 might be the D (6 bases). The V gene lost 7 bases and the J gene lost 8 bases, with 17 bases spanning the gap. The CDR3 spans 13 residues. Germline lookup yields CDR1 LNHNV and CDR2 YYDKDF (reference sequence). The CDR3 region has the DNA TGTGCCACCACCCCGAGTAGGGGGGAAGAAGCTTTCTTT. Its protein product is CATTPSRGEEAFF.

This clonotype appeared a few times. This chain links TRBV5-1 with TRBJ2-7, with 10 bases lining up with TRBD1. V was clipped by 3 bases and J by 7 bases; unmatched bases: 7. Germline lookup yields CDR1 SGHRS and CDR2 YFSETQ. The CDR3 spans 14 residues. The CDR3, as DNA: TGCGCCAGCAGCTCGACAGGGGGCAATAAAGAGCAGTACTTC. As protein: CASSSTGGNKEQYF.

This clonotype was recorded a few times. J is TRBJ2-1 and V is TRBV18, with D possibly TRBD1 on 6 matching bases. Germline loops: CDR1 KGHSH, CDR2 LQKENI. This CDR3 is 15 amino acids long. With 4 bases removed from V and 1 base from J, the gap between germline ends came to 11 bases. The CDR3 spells CASSLKTGSYNEQFF. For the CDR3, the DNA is TGTGCCAGCTCACTTAAGACAGGTTCCTACAATGAGCAGTTCTTC.

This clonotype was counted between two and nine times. The CDR3 nucleotides are TGTGCCAGCAGCCCTCAGGGGCAGGGGGCCTCAGATACGCAGTATTTT. It is translated as CASSPQGQGASDTQYF. This chain connects TRBV7-6 to TRBJ2-3; 8 bases are shared with TRBD1. V lost 5 bases and J lost 4; bases outside the gene matches: 11. The CDR3 has 16 amino acids. CDR1 is SGHVS and CDR2 is FNYEAQ in the germline V gene.

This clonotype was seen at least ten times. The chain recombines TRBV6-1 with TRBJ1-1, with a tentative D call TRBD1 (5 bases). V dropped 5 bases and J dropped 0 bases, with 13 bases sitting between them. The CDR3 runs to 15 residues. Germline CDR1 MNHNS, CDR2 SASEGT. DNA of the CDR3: TGTGCCAGCAGTCCCCCGGGGGGGTTGAACACTGAAGCTTTCTTT. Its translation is CASSPPGGLNTEAFF.

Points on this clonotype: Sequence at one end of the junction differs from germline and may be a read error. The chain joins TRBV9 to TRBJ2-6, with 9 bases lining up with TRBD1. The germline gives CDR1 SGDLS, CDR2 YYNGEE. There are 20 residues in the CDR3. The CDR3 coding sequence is TGTGCCAGCAGCGTAGAAGGGGCGACAGGGGGGAAGCCTGGGGCCAACGTCCTGATTTTC. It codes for CASSVEGATGGKPGANVLIF.

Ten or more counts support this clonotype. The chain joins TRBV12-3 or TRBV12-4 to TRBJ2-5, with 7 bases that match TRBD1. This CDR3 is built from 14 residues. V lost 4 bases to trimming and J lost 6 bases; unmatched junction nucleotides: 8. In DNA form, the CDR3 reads TGTGCCAGCAGTTCTTGGGACAGCTTACAGACCCAGTACTTC. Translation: CASSSWDSLQTQYF.

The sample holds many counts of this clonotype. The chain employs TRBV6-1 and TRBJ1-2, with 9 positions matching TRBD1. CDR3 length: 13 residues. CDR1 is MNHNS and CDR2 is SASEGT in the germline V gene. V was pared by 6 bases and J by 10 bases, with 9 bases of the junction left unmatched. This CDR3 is CASSSGQGLDYTF. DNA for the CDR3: TGTGCCAGCAGCTCGGGACAGGGTCTGGACTACACCTTC.

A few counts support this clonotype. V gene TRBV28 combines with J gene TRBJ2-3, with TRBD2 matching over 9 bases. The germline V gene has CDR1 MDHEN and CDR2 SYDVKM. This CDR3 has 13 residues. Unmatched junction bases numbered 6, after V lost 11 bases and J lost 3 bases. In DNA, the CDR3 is TGTGCCGAGAGGGCGGGAGGGACAGATACGCAGTATTTT. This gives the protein CAERAGGTDTQYF.

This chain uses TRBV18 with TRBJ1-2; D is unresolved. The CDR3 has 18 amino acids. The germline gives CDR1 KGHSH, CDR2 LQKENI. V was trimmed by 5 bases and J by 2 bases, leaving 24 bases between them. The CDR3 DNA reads TGTGCCAGCTCATCCGATCCTAGACTGGAGGTCGGGAACTATGGCTACACCTTC. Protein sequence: CASSSDPRLEVGNYGYTF.

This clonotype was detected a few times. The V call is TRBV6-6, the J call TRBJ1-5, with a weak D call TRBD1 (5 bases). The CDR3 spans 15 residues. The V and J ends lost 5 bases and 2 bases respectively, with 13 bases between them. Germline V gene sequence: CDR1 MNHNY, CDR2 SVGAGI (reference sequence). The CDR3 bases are TGTGCCAGCAGTACCAGGGACCTTGGCAATCAGCCCCAGCATTTT. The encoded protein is CASSTRDLGNQPQHF.

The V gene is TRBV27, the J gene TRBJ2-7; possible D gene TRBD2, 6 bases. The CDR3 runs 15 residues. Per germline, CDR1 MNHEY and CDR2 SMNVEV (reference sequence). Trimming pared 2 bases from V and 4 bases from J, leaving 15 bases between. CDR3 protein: CASSLRVGGGYEQYF. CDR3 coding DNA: TGTGCCAGCAGTTTAAGGGTGGGGGGAGGTTACGAGCAGTACTTC.

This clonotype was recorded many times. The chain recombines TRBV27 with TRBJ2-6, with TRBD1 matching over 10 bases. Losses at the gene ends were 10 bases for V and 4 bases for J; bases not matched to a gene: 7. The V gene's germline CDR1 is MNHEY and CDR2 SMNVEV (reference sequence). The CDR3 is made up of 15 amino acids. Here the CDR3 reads CAIPGTGAGANVLTF. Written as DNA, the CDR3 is TGTGCCATCCCCGGGACAGGGGCCGGGGCCAACGTCCTGACTTTC.

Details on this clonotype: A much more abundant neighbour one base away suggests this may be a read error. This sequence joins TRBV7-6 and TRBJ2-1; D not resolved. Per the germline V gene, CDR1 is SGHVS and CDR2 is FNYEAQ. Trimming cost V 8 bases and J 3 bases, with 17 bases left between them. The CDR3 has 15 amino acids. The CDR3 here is CASGTAKISYNEQFF. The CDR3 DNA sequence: TGTGCCAGCGGCACCGCAAAGATTAGCTACAATGAGCAGTTCTTC.

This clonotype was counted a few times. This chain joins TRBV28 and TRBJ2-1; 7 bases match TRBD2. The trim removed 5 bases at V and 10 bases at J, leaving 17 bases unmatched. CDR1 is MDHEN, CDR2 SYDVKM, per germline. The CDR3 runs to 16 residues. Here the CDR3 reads CASSGWASRLGGEQFF. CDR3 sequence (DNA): TGTGCCAGCAGTGGTTGGGCTAGCCGACTGGGGGGGGAGCAGTTCTTC.

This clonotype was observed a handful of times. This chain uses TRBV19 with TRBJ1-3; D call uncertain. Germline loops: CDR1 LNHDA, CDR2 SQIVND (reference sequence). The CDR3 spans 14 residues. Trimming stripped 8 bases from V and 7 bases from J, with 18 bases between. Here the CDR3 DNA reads TGTGCCAGTTATGAGGGATTGAGACCGAACACCATATATTTT. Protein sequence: CASYEGLRPNTIYF.

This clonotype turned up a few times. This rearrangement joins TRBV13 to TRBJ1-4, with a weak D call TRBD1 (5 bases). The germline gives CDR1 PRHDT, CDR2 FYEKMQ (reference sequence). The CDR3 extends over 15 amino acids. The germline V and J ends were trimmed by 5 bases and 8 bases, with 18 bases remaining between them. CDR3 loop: CASSTRDGPGEKLFF. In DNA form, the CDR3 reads TGTGCCAGCAGCACCCGGGACGGCCCCGGGGAAAAACTGTTTTTT.

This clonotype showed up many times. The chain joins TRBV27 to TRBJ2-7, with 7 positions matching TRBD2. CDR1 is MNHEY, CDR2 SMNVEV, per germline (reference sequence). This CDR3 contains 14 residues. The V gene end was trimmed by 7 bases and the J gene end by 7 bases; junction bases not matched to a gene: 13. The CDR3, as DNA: TGTGCCAGCAATAGGGCGGGAGAAACGGGGGAGCAGTACTTC. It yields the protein CASNRAGETGEQYF.

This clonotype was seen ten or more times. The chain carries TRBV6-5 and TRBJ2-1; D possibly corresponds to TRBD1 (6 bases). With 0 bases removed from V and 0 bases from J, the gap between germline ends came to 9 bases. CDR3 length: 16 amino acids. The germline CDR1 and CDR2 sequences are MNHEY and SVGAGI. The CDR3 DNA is TGTGCCAGCAGTTACTCGGGGGCAAGCTCCTACAATGAGCAGTTCTTC. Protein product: CASSYSGASSYNEQFF.

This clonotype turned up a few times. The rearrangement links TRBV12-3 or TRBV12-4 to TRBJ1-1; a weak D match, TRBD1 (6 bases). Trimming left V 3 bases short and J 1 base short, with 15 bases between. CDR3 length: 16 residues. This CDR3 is CASSLAPGHQNTEAFF. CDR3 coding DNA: TGTGCCAGCAGTTTGGCCCCGGGACACCAGAACACTGAAGCTTTCTTT.

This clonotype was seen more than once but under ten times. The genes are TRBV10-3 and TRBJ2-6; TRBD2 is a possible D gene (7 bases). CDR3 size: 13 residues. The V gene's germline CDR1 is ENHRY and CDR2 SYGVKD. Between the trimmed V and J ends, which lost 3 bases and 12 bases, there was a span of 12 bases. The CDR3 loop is CAISDGGGGVLTF. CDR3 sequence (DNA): TGTGCCATCAGTGATGGAGGGGGGGGCGTCCTGACTTTC.

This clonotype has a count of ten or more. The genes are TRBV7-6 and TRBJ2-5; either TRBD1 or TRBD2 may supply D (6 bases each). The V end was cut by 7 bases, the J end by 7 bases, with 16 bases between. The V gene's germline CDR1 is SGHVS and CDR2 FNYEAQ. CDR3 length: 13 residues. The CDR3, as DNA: TGTGCCAGCAAGGCGCCCGGGGGCCTGACCCAGTACTTC. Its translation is CASKAPGGLTQYF.

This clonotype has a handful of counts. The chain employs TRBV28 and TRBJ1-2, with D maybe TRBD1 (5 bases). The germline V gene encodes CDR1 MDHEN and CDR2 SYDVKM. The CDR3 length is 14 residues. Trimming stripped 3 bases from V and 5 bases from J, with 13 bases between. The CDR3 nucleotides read TGTGCCAGCAGTTTCCCCTCAGGGAGTTATGGCTACACCTTC. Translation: CASSFPSGSYGYTF.

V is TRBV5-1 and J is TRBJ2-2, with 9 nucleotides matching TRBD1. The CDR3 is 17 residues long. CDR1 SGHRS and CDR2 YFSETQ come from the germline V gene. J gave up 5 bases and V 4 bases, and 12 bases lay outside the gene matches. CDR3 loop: CASSITSGTGFTGELFF. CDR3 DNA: TGCGCCAGCAGCATTACATCCGGGACAGGGTTTACCGGGGAGCTGTTTTTT.

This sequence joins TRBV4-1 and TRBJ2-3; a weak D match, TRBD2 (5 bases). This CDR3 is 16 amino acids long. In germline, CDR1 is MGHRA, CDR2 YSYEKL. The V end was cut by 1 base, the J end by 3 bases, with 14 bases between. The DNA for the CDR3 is TGCGCCAGCAGCCAAGGGAATCACAGAGGGACAGATACGCAGTATTTT. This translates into CASSQGNHRGTDTQYF.